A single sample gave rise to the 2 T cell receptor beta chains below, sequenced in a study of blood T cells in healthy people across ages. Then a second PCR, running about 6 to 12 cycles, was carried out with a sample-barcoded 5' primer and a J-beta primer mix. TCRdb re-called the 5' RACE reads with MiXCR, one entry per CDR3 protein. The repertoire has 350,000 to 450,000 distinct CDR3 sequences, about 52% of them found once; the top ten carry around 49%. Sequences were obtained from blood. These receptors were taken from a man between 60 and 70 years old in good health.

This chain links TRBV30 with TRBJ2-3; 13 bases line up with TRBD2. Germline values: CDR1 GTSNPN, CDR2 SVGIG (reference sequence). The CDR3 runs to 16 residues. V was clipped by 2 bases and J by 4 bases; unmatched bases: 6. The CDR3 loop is CAWSLQLAGGPDTQYF. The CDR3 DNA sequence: TGTGCCTGGAGTCTTCAACTAGCGGGGGGGCCAGATACGCAGTATTTT.

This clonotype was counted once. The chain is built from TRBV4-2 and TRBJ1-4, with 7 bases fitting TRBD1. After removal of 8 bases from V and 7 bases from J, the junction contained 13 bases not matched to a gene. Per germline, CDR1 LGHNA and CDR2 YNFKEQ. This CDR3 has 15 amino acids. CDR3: CASGDTTGVSEKLFF. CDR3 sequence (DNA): TGTGCCAGCGGCGATACAACAGGGGTTAGTGAAAAACTGTTTTTT.